Listed below are T cell receptor beta chains from one sample, sequenced in a study of glioma-infiltrating T cells after dendritic cell vaccination. The assay was immunoSEQ multiplex PCR, and TCRdb's table has in-frame clones only and misses some. The data contain about 92,000 clones, around 86% of them singletons. The sample here was blood, taken before dendritic cell vaccination. Receptors were obtained from a human donor with glioblastoma. The CDR3 runs from the conserved cysteine through the conserved F or W. D genes are given only for firm matches. A clone size is listed for some rows: how often the clone was seen (once, few, many), or a class if it is expanded.

. | TRBJ2-7 | . | TRBV25-1 | CASSEYSIPYEQYF | TGTGCCAGCAGTGAATATTCAATCCCCTACGAGCAGTACTTC
TRBD1 | TRBJ2-7 | . | TRBV7-2 | CASSLGTGGVQTYEQYF | TGTGCCAGCAGCCTTGGGACAGGGGGCGTTCAAACCTACGAGCAGTACTTC
. | TRBJ1-2 | . | TRBV9 | CASTSSYGYTF | TGTGCCAGCACCAGTTCCTATGGCTACACCTTC
. | TRBJ1-4 | . | TRBV9 | CASSVAQNEKLFF | TGTGCCAGCAGCGTAGCTCAGAATGAAAAACTGTTTTTT
. | TRBJ1-2 | . | TRBV14 | CASSEGRNYGYTF | TGTGCCAGCAGCGAAGGCAGAAACTATGGCTACACCTTC
. | TRBJ1-2 | . | TRBV5-6 | CASTPGGEANYGYTF | TGTGCCAGCACCCCCGGCGGGGAAGCTAACTATGGCTACACCTTC
TRBD1 | TRBJ2-7 | . | TRBV5-1 | CASSSDTGGPYEQYF | TGCGCCAGCAGCTCAGATACAGGGGGGCCCTACGAGCAGTACTTC
. | TRBJ1-5 | . | TRBV5-8 | CASSTDGVQPQHF | TGTGCCTCTTCTACCGACGGGGTTCAGCCCCAGCATTTT
. | TRBJ2-7 | . | TRBV6-5 | CASSPTGHPYEQYF | TGTGCCAGCAGTCCGACAGGTCACCCCTACGAGCAGTACTTC
. | TRBJ2-1 | . | TRBV4-2 | CASSQEEGGYNEQFF | TGTGCCAGCAGCCAAGAGGAGGGCGGATACAATGAGCAGTTCTTC
. | TRBJ2-7 | once | TRBV29-1 | CSVVVIGGAYEQYF | TGCAGCGTTGTCGTTATCGGGGGAGCCTACGAGCAGTACTTC
. | TRBJ2-5 | . | TRBV5-1 | CASAGRDYRGETQYF | TGCGCCAGCGCAGGCCGGGACTACAGGGGGGAGACCCAGTACTTC
. | TRBJ1-4 | . | TRBV7-2 | CASSPRSEKLFF | TGTGCCAGCAGCCCCAGAAGTGAAAAACTGTTTTTT
TRBD2 | TRBJ2-5 | . | TRBV7-6 | CASSPRLAGETQYF | TGTGCCAGCAGCCCTAGACTAGCGGGAGAGACCCAGTACTTC
TRBD1 | TRBJ2-6 | once | TRBV28 | CASSHNRDSNSGANVLTF | TGTGCCAGCAGTCACAACCGGGACAGTAACTCTGGGGCCAACGTCCTGACTTTC
TRBD1 | TRBJ2-7 | . | TRBV5-1 | CASGPTGSYEQYF | TGCGCCAGCGGCCCGACAGGGTCCTACGAGCAGTACTTC
TRBD2 | TRBJ2-7 | . | TRBV4-1 | CASSHAPGLAGNYEQYF | TGCGCCAGCAGCCACGCACCGGGACTAGCGGGGAACTACGAGCAGTACTTC
. | TRBJ2-1 | few | TRBV18 | CASSPDSYNEQFF | TGTGCCAGCTCACCCGACAGTTACAATGAGCAGTTCTTC
TRBD1 | TRBJ1-5 | . | TRBV2 | CASSGGTGDNQPQHF | TGTGCCAGCAGTGGCGGGACAGGGGACAATCAGCCCCAGCATTTT
. | TRBJ1-2 | . | TRBV6-1 | CASTSSGRVRYGYTF | TGTGCCAGCACCTCAAGCGGGAGGGTTAGGTATGGCTACACCTTC
TRBD1 | TRBJ2-5 | . | TRBV4-1 | CASSQTPGTDETQYF | TGCGCCAGCAGCCAAACCCCCGGGACAGACGAGACCCAGTACTTC
. | TRBJ1-1 | once | TRBV9 | CASSVDGGTEAFF | TGTGCCAGCAGCGTAGATGGGGGGACTGAAGCTTTCTTT
. | TRBJ2-7 | . | TRBV28 | CASNPWGGVSYEQYF | TGTGCCAGCAATCCCTGGGGCGGGGTGAGCTACGAGCAGTACTTC
. | TRBJ1-2 | . | TRBV7-3 | CASSLFSGDYGYTF | TGTGCCAGCAGCTTATTCTCAGGGGACTATGGCTACACCTTC
. | TRBJ1-4 | . | TRBV25-1 | CASSQVARATNEKLFF | TGTGCCAGCAGTCAGGTCGCCAGGGCCACTAATGAAAAACTGTTTTTT
. | TRBJ2-1 | . | TRBV19 | CASSMSDNEQFF | TGTGCCAGTAGCATGTCAGACAATGAGCAGTTCTTC
TRBD1 | TRBJ1-1 | few | TRBV6-6 | CASSSRQGIMNTEAFF | TGTGCCAGCAGTTCCAGACAGGGTATCATGAACACTGAAGCTTTCTTT
. | TRBJ1-2 | . | TRBV11-2 | CASGNTVYGYTF | TGTGCCAGCGGTAACACCGTCTATGGCTACACCTTC
TRBD1 | TRBJ1-2 | . | TRBV30 | CAWSTRTGTYGYTF | TGTGCCTGGAGTACACGGACAGGAACCTATGGCTACACCTTC
. | TRBJ1-1 | few | TRBV5-6 | CASSPVDRPMNTEAFF | TGTGCCAGCAGCCCCGTGGACAGACCAATGAACACTGAAGCTTTCTTT